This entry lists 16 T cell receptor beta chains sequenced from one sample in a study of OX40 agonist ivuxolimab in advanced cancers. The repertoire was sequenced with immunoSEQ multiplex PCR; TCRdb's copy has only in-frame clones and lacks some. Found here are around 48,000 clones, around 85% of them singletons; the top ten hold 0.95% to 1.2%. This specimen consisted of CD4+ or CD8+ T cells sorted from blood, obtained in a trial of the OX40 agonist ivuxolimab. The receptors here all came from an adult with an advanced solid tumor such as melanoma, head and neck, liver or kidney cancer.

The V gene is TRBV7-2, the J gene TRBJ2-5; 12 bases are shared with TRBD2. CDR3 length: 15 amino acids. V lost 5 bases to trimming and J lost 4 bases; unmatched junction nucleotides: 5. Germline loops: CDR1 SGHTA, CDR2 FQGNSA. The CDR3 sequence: CASSPTSGGLETQYF. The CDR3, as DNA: TGTGCCAGCAGCCCCACTAGCGGGGGGTTAGAGACCCAGTACTTC.

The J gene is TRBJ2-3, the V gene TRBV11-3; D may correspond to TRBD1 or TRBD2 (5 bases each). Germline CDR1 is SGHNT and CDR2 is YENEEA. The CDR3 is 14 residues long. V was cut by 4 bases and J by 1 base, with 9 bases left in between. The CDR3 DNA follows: TGTGCCAGCAGCTACCGAGGGGGCACAGATACGCAGTATTTT. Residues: CASSYRGGTDTQYF.

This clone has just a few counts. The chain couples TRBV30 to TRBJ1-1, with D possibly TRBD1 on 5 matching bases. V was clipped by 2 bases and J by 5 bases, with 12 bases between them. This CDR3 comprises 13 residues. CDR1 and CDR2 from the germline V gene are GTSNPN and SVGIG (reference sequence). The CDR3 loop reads CAWSSGRVTEAFF. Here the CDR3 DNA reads TGTGCCTGGAGTTCAGGGAGGGTAACTGAAGCTTTCTTT.

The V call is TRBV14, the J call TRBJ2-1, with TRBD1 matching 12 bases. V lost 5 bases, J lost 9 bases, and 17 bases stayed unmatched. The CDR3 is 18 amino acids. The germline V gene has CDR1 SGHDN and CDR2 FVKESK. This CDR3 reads CASSTWQGDRGRAGEQFF. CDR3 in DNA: TGTGCCAGCAGCACCTGGCAAGGGGACAGGGGGCGCGCCGGTGAGCAGTTCTTC.

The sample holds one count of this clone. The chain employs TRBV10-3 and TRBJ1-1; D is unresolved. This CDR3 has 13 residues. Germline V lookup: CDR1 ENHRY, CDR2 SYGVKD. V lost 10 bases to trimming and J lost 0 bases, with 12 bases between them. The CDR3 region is CASIPGMNTEAFF. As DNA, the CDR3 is TGTGCCAGCATTCCGGGGATGAACACTGAAGCTTTCTTT.

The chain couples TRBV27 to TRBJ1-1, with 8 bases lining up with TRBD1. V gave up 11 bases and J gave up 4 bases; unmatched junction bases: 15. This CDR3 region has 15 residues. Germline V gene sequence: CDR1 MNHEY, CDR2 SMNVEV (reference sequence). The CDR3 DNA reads TGTGCCGTTGGAGGACAGGGTTTCGTGGGCACTGAAGCTTTCTTT. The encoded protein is CAVGGQGFVGTEAFF.

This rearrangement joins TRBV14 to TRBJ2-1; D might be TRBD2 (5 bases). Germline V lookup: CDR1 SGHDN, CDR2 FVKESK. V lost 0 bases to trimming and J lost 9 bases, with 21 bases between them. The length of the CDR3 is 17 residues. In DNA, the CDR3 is TGTGCCAGCAGCCAAGATGGATTCGGGATTGCTTTTAGTGAGCAGTTCTTC. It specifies CASSQDGFGIAFSEQFF.

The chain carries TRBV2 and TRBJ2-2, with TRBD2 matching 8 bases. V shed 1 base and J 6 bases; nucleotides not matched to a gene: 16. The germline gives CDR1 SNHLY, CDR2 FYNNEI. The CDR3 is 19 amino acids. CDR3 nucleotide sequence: TGTGCCAGCAGTGAAGTTTTTTTGTCTGGCGGGGGGCGGGCCGGGGAGCTGTTTTTT. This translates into CASSEVFLSGGGRAGELFF.

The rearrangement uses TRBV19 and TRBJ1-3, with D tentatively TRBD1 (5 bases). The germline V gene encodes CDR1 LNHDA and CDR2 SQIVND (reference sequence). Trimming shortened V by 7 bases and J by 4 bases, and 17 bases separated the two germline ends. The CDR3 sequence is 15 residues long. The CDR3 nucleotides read TGTGCCAGTATGGAGCCGGGGGTAGTAGGAAACACCATATATTTT. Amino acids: CASMEPGVVGNTIYF.

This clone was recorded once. CDR3 coding DNA: TGTGCCAGCAGCGTAAATCTAGGAGGGACGGACGGGGAGCTGTTTTTT. Encoded protein: CASSVNLGGTDGELFF. V gene TRBV9 combines with J gene TRBJ2-2, with a possible D match to TRBD2 (6 bases). This CDR3 region has 16 residues. Trimming pared 1 base from V and 7 bases from J, leaving 17 bases between. Germline V gives CDR1 SGDLS, CDR2 YYNGEE.

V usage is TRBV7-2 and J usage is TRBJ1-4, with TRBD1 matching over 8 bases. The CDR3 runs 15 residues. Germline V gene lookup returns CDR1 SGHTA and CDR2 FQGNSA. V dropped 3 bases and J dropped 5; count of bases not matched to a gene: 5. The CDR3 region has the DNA TGTGCCAGCAGCTTTTCAGGGGGCGGGAATGAAAAACTGTTTTTT. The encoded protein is CASSFSGGGNEKLFF.

The CDR3 DNA is TGTGCCAGCAGCCCGGTTGGGACGACTAATGAAAAACTGTTTTTT. Translation gives CASSPVGTTNEKLFF. The rearrangement links TRBV7-2 to TRBJ1-4; tentative D call: TRBD1 (5 bases). CDR1 is SGHTA, CDR2 FQGNSA, per germline. This CDR3 spans 15 amino acids. V was shortened by 5 bases and J by 2 bases, with 12 bases between the two germline ends.

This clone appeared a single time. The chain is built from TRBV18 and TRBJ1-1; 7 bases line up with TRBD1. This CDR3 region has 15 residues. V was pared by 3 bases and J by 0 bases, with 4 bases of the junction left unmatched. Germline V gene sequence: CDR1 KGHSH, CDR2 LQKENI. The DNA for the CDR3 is TGTGCCAGCTCACCCCCGACAGGGTTGAACACTGAAGCTTTCTTT. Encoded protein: CASSPPTGLNTEAFF.

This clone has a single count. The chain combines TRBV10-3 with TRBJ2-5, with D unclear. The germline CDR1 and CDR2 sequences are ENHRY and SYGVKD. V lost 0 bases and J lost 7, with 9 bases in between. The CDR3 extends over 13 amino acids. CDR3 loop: CAISESGLRTQYF. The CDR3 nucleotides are TGTGCCATCAGTGAGTCTGGGTTGCGGACCCAGTACTTC.

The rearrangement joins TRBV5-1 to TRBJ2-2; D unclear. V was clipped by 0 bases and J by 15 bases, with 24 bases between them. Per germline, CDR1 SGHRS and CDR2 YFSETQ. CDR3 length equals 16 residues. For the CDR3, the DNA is TGCGCCAGCAGCTTGGCCAGCAATAGCCCTAAGCGCGATGTGTTTTTT. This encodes CASSLASNSPKRDVFF.

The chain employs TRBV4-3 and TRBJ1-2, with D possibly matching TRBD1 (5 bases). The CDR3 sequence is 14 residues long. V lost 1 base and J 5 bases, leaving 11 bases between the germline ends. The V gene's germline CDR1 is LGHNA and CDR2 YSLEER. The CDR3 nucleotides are TGCGCCAGCAGCCAAGCAGGGCAAAGATATGGCTACACCTTC. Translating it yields CASSQAGQRYGYTF.